Listed below are T cell receptor beta chains from one sample, sequenced in a study of T-cell memory formation after mild COVID-19. TCRdb used MiXCR to reprocess the 5' RACE reads, holding one entry per CDR3 protein. The table lists 540,000 or so distinct CDR3 sequences, roughly 21% of them singletons. The sequenced sample was PBMCs or a T cell subset sorted from them (not recorded which). These TCRs come from an adult woman who had mild COVID-19 (a few samples of this study predate the infection). Cell type and time point are not known. CDR3s include the opening cysteine and the closing phenylalanine or tryptophan. Fields, in order: V gene, J gene, clone size, D gene, CDR3 protein, CDR3 DNA. A D gene is named only where the DNA matches it firmly. The size entry is marked missing in some rows and otherwise reads once, few, many or a size class.

v_call: TRBV7-6
j_call: TRBJ2-3
clone_size: -
d_call: TRBD2
cdr3_aa: CASSLLIASGGAIDTQYF
cdr3_nt: TGTGCCAGCAGCTTACTGATCGCTAGCGGGGGGGCGATAGATACGCAGTATTTT

v_call: TRBV24-1
j_call: TRBJ2-1
clone_size: -
d_call: -
cdr3_aa: CATSGEALSYNEQFF
cdr3_nt: TGTGCCACCAGTGGAGAAGCCCTCTCCTACAATGAGCAGTTCTTC

v_call: TRBV12-3/TRBV12-4
j_call: TRBJ2-7
clone_size: -
d_call: TRBD1
cdr3_aa: CASSPGTGLNSYEQYF
cdr3_nt: TGTGCCAGCAGTCCGGGGACAGGGCTAAATTCCTACGAGCAGTACTTC

v_call: TRBV7-2
j_call: TRBJ2-3
clone_size: few
d_call: TRBD2
cdr3_aa: CASSLGVSGSTDTQYF
cdr3_nt: TGTGCCAGCAGCTTAGGCGTTAGCGGGAGCACAGATACGCAGTATTTT

v_call: TRBV20-1
j_call: TRBJ1-1
clone_size: -
d_call: -
cdr3_aa: CSARAVEAFF
cdr3_nt: TGCAGTGCTAGGGCGGTTGAAGCTTTCTTT

v_call: TRBV4-3
j_call: TRBJ2-1
clone_size: few
d_call: -
cdr3_aa: CASSQDYGGRSYNEQFF
cdr3_nt: TGCGCCAGCAGCCAAGATTATGGGGGCCGCTCCTACAATGAGCAGTTCTTC

v_call: TRBV6-5
j_call: TRBJ2-1
clone_size: many
d_call: TRBD1
cdr3_aa: CASSYSGTGSYNEQFF
cdr3_nt: TGTGCCAGCAGTTACTCCGGGACAGGGAGCTACAATGAGCAGTTCTTC

v_call: TRBV5-1
j_call: TRBJ2-1
clone_size: -
d_call: -
cdr3_aa: CASSLRLTYNEQFF
cdr3_nt: TGCGCCAGCAGCTTGAGACTAACCTACAATGAGCAGTTCTTC

v_call: TRBV20-1
j_call: TRBJ2-5
clone_size: few
d_call: TRBD2
cdr3_aa: CSASAAGVGETQYF
cdr3_nt: TGCAGTGCTAGTGCCGCGGGGGTGGGTGAGACCCAGTACTTC

v_call: TRBV6-1
j_call: TRBJ1-1
clone_size: -
d_call: TRBD1
cdr3_aa: CASRASGGTEAFF
cdr3_nt: TGTGCCAGCAGGGCCTCAGGGGGCACTGAAGCTTTCTTT

v_call: TRBV19
j_call: TRBJ2-2
clone_size: few
d_call: -
cdr3_aa: CASSVIGSEDTGELFF
cdr3_nt: TGTGCCAGTAGTGTCATCGGCAGCGAGGACACCGGGGAGCTGTTTTTT

v_call: TRBV11-3
j_call: TRBJ2-7
clone_size: -
d_call: -
cdr3_aa: CASSLGGTSTYEQYF
cdr3_nt: TGTGCCAGCAGCCTCGGGGGGACAAGCACCTACGAGCAGTACTTC

v_call: TRBV7-2
j_call: TRBJ1-6
clone_size: -
d_call: -
cdr3_aa: CASSLVPGLRNSPLHF
cdr3_nt: TGTGCCAGCAGCTTAGTGCCAGGGCTGAGGAATTCACCCCTCCACTTT

v_call: TRBV24-1
j_call: TRBJ2-1
clone_size: -
d_call: TRBD2
cdr3_aa: CATSVGGSGGAENEQFF
cdr3_nt: TGTGCCACCAGTGTGGGGGGTAGCGGGGGGGCAGAAAATGAGCAGTTCTTC

v_call: TRBV12-3/TRBV12-4
j_call: TRBJ2-5
clone_size: -
d_call: TRBD2
cdr3_aa: CASSYSELAVYQETQYF
cdr3_nt: TGTGCCAGCAGCTATTCTGAACTAGCGGTGTACCAAGAGACCCAGTACTTC

v_call: TRBV4-1
j_call: TRBJ2-2
clone_size: few
d_call: TRBD1
cdr3_aa: CASSPTGVVTGELFF
cdr3_nt: TGCGCCAGCAGCCCCACAGGGGTAGTAACCGGGGAGCTGTTTTTT

v_call: TRBV21-1
j_call: TRBJ2-2
clone_size: few
d_call: -
cdr3_aa: CASSKAGYRGNTGELFF
cdr3_nt: TGTGCCAGCAGCAAGGCCGGTTATCGGGGTAACACCGGGGAGCTGTTTTTT

v_call: TRBV27
j_call: TRBJ2-7
clone_size: -
d_call: TRBD1
cdr3_aa: CASSHGDSSYEQYF
cdr3_nt: TGTGCCAGCAGCCATGGGGACAGCTCCTACGAGCAGTACTTC

v_call: TRBV12-3/TRBV12-4
j_call: TRBJ2-2
clone_size: few
d_call: -
cdr3_aa: CASSPFGGGELFF
cdr3_nt: TGTGCCAGCAGTCCTTTCGGAGGCGGGGAGCTGTTTTTT

v_call: TRBV3-1
j_call: TRBJ2-5
clone_size: -
d_call: -
cdr3_aa: CASRTQGGHRQETQYF
cdr3_nt: TGTGCCAGCAGGACCCAAGGGGGGCACCGACAAGAGACCCAGTACTTC

v_call: TRBV6-2/TRBV6-3
j_call: TRBJ2-3
clone_size: few
d_call: TRBD2
cdr3_aa: CASSPTSGSHTQYF
cdr3_nt: TGTGCCAGCAGCCCGACTAGCGGGAGCCATACGCAGTATTTT

v_call: TRBV6-4
j_call: TRBJ1-1
clone_size: few
d_call: TRBD1
cdr3_aa: CASSVGQGANTEAFF
cdr3_nt: TGTGCCAGCAGTGTCGGACAGGGGGCGAACACTGAAGCTTTCTTT

v_call: TRBV6-5
j_call: TRBJ2-3
clone_size: -
d_call: TRBD2
cdr3_aa: CASRIAGVGSDTQYF
cdr3_nt: TGTGCCAGCAGAATAGCGGGAGTAGGTTCAGATACGCAGTATTTT

v_call: TRBV18
j_call: TRBJ1-3
clone_size: -
d_call: -
cdr3_aa: CASSPRPPNSGNTIYF
cdr3_nt: TGTGCCAGCTCACCACGTCCCCCCAACTCTGGAAACACCATATATTTT

v_call: TRBV10-3
j_call: TRBJ2-6
clone_size: -
d_call: -
cdr3_aa: CAISDFGIAGANVLTF
cdr3_nt: TGTGCCATCAGTGACTTTGGGATTGCTGGGGCCAACGTCCTGACTTTC

v_call: TRBV30
j_call: TRBJ2-3
clone_size: -
d_call: TRBD2
cdr3_aa: CALASGRAKAGTDTQYF
cdr3_nt: TGTGCCTTAGCTAGCGGGAGGGCCAAGGCGGGTACAGATACGCAGTATTTT

v_call: TRBV12-3/TRBV12-4
j_call: TRBJ2-7
clone_size: -
d_call: -
cdr3_aa: CASSLRQELPYEQYF
cdr3_nt: TGTGCCAGCAGCCTCCGCCAAGAGCTCCCATACGAGCAGTACTTC

v_call: TRBV7-9
j_call: TRBJ2-5
clone_size: -
d_call: TRBD2
cdr3_aa: CASSAPAGEETQYF
cdr3_nt: TGTGCCAGCAGCGCCCCAGCGGGAGAAGAGACCCAGTACTTC

v_call: TRBV5-6
j_call: TRBJ1-6
clone_size: few
d_call: -
cdr3_aa: CASSLGETPANSPLHF
cdr3_nt: TGTGCCAGCAGCTTAGGTGAGACTCCAGCTAATTCACCCCTCCACTTT

v_call: TRBV20-1
j_call: TRBJ2-1
clone_size: -
d_call: -
cdr3_aa: CSGVSGGINEQFF
cdr3_nt: TGCAGTGGTGTCAGCGGCGGAATCAATGAGCAGTTCTTC

v_call: TRBV27
j_call: TRBJ2-7
clone_size: -
d_call: -
cdr3_aa: CASSLIPLGRAPSYEQYF
cdr3_nt: TGTGCCAGCAGTTTAATCCCTTTAGGGCGGGCCCCGTCCTACGAGCAGTACTTC

v_call: TRBV23-1
j_call: TRBJ1-3
clone_size: -
d_call: -
cdr3_aa: CASSQSKGGNTIYF
cdr3_nt: TGCGCCAGCAGTCAATCGAAGGGTGGAAACACCATATATTTT

v_call: TRBV7-9
j_call: TRBJ2-3
clone_size: many
d_call: -
cdr3_aa: CASSWGTDTQYF
cdr3_nt: TGTGCCAGCAGCTGGGGCACAGATACGCAGTATTTT

v_call: TRBV20-1
j_call: TRBJ1-1
clone_size: -
d_call: -
cdr3_aa: CSARSPGLQNTEAFF
cdr3_nt: TGCAGTGCTCGATCACCGGGACTGCAGAACACTGAAGCTTTCTTT

v_call: TRBV12-3/TRBV12-4
j_call: TRBJ2-4
clone_size: few
d_call: -
cdr3_aa: CASSPTGIGAKNIQYF
cdr3_nt: TGTGCCAGCAGCCCCACCGGGATCGGAGCCAAAAACATTCAGTACTTC

v_call: TRBV7-9
j_call: TRBJ2-7
clone_size: few
d_call: -
cdr3_aa: CASSPIGLEQYF
cdr3_nt: TGTGCCAGCAGCCCCATCGGCCTCGAGCAGTACTTC

v_call: TRBV24-1
j_call: TRBJ2-7
clone_size: -
d_call: -
cdr3_aa: CATSDPQVREQYF
cdr3_nt: TGTGCCACCAGTGATCCACAGGTGCGCGAGCAGTACTTC

v_call: TRBV7-9
j_call: TRBJ2-1
clone_size: -
d_call: -
cdr3_aa: CASSSRGVGSYNEQFF
cdr3_nt: TGTGCCAGCAGCTCGCGAGGTGTAGGCTCCTACAATGAGCAGTTCTTC

v_call: TRBV12-3/TRBV12-4
j_call: TRBJ2-2
clone_size: -
d_call: -
cdr3_aa: CASSFSTAGELFF
cdr3_nt: TGTGCCAGCAGTTTCTCTACCGCCGGGGAGCTGTTTTTT

v_call: TRBV24-1
j_call: TRBJ2-1
clone_size: -
d_call: -
cdr3_aa: CATSDSSQGNEQFF
cdr3_nt: TGTGCCACCAGTGATTCGTCACAGGGAAATGAGCAGTTCTTC

v_call: TRBV20-1
j_call: TRBJ2-1
clone_size: -
d_call: -
cdr3_aa: CSARDTTSSYNEQFF
cdr3_nt: TGCAGTGCTAGAGATACGACTAGCTCCTACAATGAGCAGTTCTTC

v_call: TRBV20-1
j_call: TRBJ1-2
clone_size: -
d_call: -
cdr3_aa: CSASFRPGYTF
cdr3_nt: TGCAGTGCTAGTTTCAGGCCTGGCTACACCTTC

v_call: TRBV20-1
j_call: TRBJ2-7
clone_size: few
d_call: TRBD2
cdr3_aa: CSVYGRSYEQYF
cdr3_nt: TGCAGTGTTTACGGGAGGTCCTACGAGCAGTACTTC

v_call: TRBV12-3/TRBV12-4
j_call: TRBJ2-1
clone_size: -
d_call: -
cdr3_aa: CASSPSYGTLFF
cdr3_nt: TGTGCCAGCAGCCCCTCCTACGGTACTTTGTTCTTC

v_call: TRBV12-3/TRBV12-4
j_call: TRBJ2-1
clone_size: many
d_call: TRBD2
cdr3_aa: CASSFLPPSGGADEQFF
cdr3_nt: TGTGCCAGCAGTTTCTTACCACCTAGCGGGGGGGCCGATGAGCAGTTCTTC

v_call: TRBV7-9
j_call: TRBJ2-1
clone_size: -
d_call: TRBD2
cdr3_aa: CASSLGRLAEPLYNEQFF
cdr3_nt: TGTGCCAGCAGCTTAGGGCGACTAGCGGAGCCCCTCTACAATGAGCAGTTCTTC

v_call: TRBV12-3/TRBV12-4
j_call: TRBJ2-7
clone_size: few
d_call: -
cdr3_aa: CASRGPSLYEQYF
cdr3_nt: TGTGCCAGCCGGGGACCGTCGCTCTACGAGCAGTACTTC